The present TCR beta chain was sequenced within a study of T cells after yellow fever vaccination. Study-wide context: SMART-Seq v4 Ultra Low Input handled preparation of low-cell-number fractions. Study observations and caveats: The study noted that FACS-sorted repertoires could contain abundant clonotypes contaminating from the bulk population.

MiXCR, run by TCRdb on the 5' RACE reads, gives a single entry per CDR3 protein. Of 250,000 to 350,000 distinct CDR3 sequences detected, roughly 6.8% appear once; the ten largest clones hold 15% to 20%. Deletions cut 1 base from V and 1 base from J, with 7 bases between. The CDR3 extends over 14 amino acids. Germline V lookup: CDR1 LGHNA, CDR2 YSLEER. This clonotype was seen a handful of times. Its antigen is undetermined. The TCR comes from a man younger than 35 who received the YFV17D yellow fever vaccine. V and J are TRBV4-3 and TRBJ1-1; D not resolved. The material sequenced was PBMCs, taken 35 to 50 days after the first yellow fever vaccination. The CDR3 loop reads CASSQVARNTEAFF. For the CDR3, the DNA is TGCGCCAGCAGCCAAGTCGCTCGGAACACTGAAGCTTTCTTT.